The sequence of this TCR beta chain was determined in a study of control samples from healthy donors and cancer patients. Here immunoSEQ multiplex PCR was the method, and the copy in TCRdb shows in-frame clones only, minus some. Of about 100,000 clones in the sample, just under 95% were seen once. This CDR3 comprises 13 residues. V lost 1 base to trimming and J lost 6 bases, with 10 bases between them. Germline V CDR1 and CDR2: SGHDT, YYEEEE. Sample: blood. The chain uses TRBV5-6 and TRBJ1-1; D is possibly TRBD1 (5 bases). The sequence derives from a human donor in good health. The donor label of this sample is uncertain. The CDR3 sequence is CASSLSVGPEAFF. CDR3 coding DNA: TGTGCCAGCAGCTTGAGCGTGGGACCTGAAGCTTTCTTT.